This T cell receptor (beta chain) was retrieved from a study of cytomegalovirus exposure and HLA in healthy donors. Study results and caveats: Investigators reported 164 TCR beta chains as tied to cytomegalovirus.

Likely unrecorded immune exposures existed in these nominally healthy donors. As for this clone: The antigen is undetermined.

PCR primers comprised 60 Vbeta and 13 Jbeta primers. Assay: immunoSEQ multiplex PCR; the TCRdb copy retains only in-frame clones and omits some. The data show approximately 140,000 clones, approximately 72% seen once. The source is a woman aged 60 to 75 in good health and CMV-seronegative. Sample: PBMCs.

CDR3 bases: TGTGCCAGCAGCAGGCAGGATAGCACAGATACGCAGTATTTT. It translates to CASSRQDSTDTQYF. V and J are TRBV5-6 and TRBJ2-3; D unresolved. V was pared by 4 bases and J by 0 bases, with 9 bases between. The V gene's germline CDR1 is SGHDT and CDR2 YYEEEE. The CDR3 contains 14 residues.